These T cell receptor beta chains were read from a single sample in a study of radiation and T cells in renal cell carcinoma. Generated by immunoSEQ multiplex PCR, the TCRdb table keeps only in-frame clones and is missing some. The data show about 150,000 clones, roughly 86% seen once. This sample comprised blood, obtained from a patient whose treatment included radiotherapy and nephrectomy. All receptors derive from a woman in her forties or fifties with renal cell carcinoma. The CDR3 runs from the conserved cysteine through the conserved F or W. A D gene is named only where the DNA matches it firmly. Where a row states a size, it is once, few, many or the class of an expanded clone; other rows omit it.

v_gene: TRBV5-1
d_gene: NA
abundance: NA
j_gene: TRBJ1-1
CDR3aa: CASSGSELNTEAFF
CDR3nt: TGCGCCAGCAGCGGGTCAGAACTGAACACTGAAGCTTTCTTT

v_gene: TRBV7-2
d_gene: NA
abundance: NA
j_gene: TRBJ2-5
CDR3aa: CASSLGGFQETQYF
CDR3nt: TGTGCCAGCAGCTTAGGGGGCTTTCAAGAGACCCAGTACTTC

v_gene: TRBV29-1
d_gene: NA
abundance: NA
j_gene: TRBJ2-5
CDR3aa: CSVAPTGAQETQYF
CDR3nt: TGCAGCGTTGCCCCCACGGGGGCACAAGAGACCCAGTACTTC

v_gene: TRBV11-2
d_gene: TRBD1
abundance: NA
j_gene: TRBJ1-4
CDR3aa: CATRFAGTGEKLFF
CDR3nt: TGTGCCACCAGATTCGCTGGGACAGGGGAAAAACTGTTTTTT

v_gene: TRBV4-1
d_gene: NA
abundance: NA
j_gene: TRBJ1-2
CDR3aa: CASSGGLRQYGYTF
CDR3nt: TGCGCCAGCAGCGGGGGACTCCGGCAGTATGGCTACACCTTC

v_gene: TRBV20-1
d_gene: TRBD1
abundance: few
j_gene: TRBJ1-2
CDR3aa: CSARRDRGYTF
CDR3nt: TGCAGTGCTAGACGGGACAGGGGCTACACCTTC

v_gene: TRBV7-2
d_gene: TRBD2
abundance: NA
j_gene: TRBJ2-3
CDR3aa: CASSTGVAGGRLYF
CDR3nt: TGTGCCAGCAGCACAGGAGTAGCGGGGGGTCGCCTGTATTTT

v_gene: TRBV6-1
d_gene: TRBD1
abundance: few
j_gene: TRBJ1-2
CDR3aa: CASSDLDRAGYTF
CDR3nt: TGTGCCAGCAGTGACTTAGACAGGGCTGGCTACACCTTC

v_gene: TRBV12-5
d_gene: NA
abundance: NA
j_gene: TRBJ1-2
CDR3aa: CASGLWGPAGYTF
CDR3nt: TGTGCTAGTGGTTTGTGGGGTCCGGCTGGCTACACCTTC

v_gene: TRBV5-1
d_gene: TRBD2
abundance: NA
j_gene: TRBJ2-2
CDR3aa: CASSISGGEATGELFF
CDR3nt: TGCGCCAGCAGCATTAGCGGGGGAGAAGCCACCGGGGAGCTGTTTTTT

v_gene: TRBV6-5
d_gene: NA
abundance: NA
j_gene: TRBJ1-1
CDR3aa: CASSQGHREAFF
CDR3nt: TGTGCCAGCAGCCAGGGACACCGTGAAGCTTTCTTT

v_gene: TRBV6-5
d_gene: TRBD2
abundance: NA
j_gene: TRBJ2-1
CDR3aa: CASSRTSPNEQFF
CDR3nt: TGTGCCAGCAGCCGGACTAGCCCCAATGAGCAGTTCTTC

v_gene: TRBV7-9
d_gene: TRBD2
abundance: NA
j_gene: TRBJ2-3
CDR3aa: CASSLALLGGASDTQYF
CDR3nt: TGTGCCAGCAGCTTAGCACTTCTCGGGGGGGCATCAGATACGCAGTATTTT

v_gene: TRBV4-1
d_gene: NA
abundance: NA
j_gene: TRBJ1-1
CDR3aa: CASSQLRATNTEAFF
CDR3nt: TGCGCCAGCAGCCAATTGAGGGCGACAAACACTGAAGCTTTCTTT

v_gene: TRBV4-1
d_gene: TRBD2
abundance: once
j_gene: TRBJ2-1
CDR3aa: CASSQTGGAYNEQFF
CDR3nt: TGCGCCAGCAGCCAAACGGGGGGAGCGTACAATGAGCAGTTCTTC

v_gene: TRBV6-1
d_gene: TRBD1
abundance: NA
j_gene: TRBJ1-2
CDR3aa: CASRWTGRLNYGYTF
CDR3nt: TGTGCCAGTAGATGGACAGGGCGGTTGAACTATGGCTACACCTTC

v_gene: TRBV5-1
d_gene: NA
abundance: NA
j_gene: TRBJ1-2
CDR3aa: CASSLALGGGGGYTF
CDR3nt: TGCGCCAGCAGCTTGGCCCTGGGGGGCGGCGGAGGCTACACCTTC

v_gene: TRBV6-1
d_gene: NA
abundance: NA
j_gene: TRBJ2-7
CDR3aa: CASSELRDSSYEQYF
CDR3nt: TGTGCCAGCAGTGAACTCAGGGATTCCTCCTACGAGCAGTACTTC

v_gene: TRBV7-9
d_gene: TRBD1
abundance: once
j_gene: TRBJ2-7
CDR3aa: CASSRDRAAYEQYF
CDR3nt: TGTGCCAGCAGCCGAGACAGGGCCGCCTACGAGCAGTACTTC

v_gene: TRBV18
d_gene: TRBD1
abundance: once
j_gene: TRBJ1-4
CDR3aa: CASSGQGVPNEKLFF
CDR3nt: TGTGCCAGCTCGGGACAGGGGGTTCCTAATGAAAAACTGTTTTTT

v_gene: TRBV5-1
d_gene: NA
abundance: NA
j_gene: TRBJ2-3
CDR3aa: CASSLDRSTDTQYF
CDR3nt: TGCGCCAGCAGCTTGGATCGCTCCACAGATACGCAGTATTTT

v_gene: TRBV9
d_gene: TRBD2
abundance: NA
j_gene: TRBJ2-5
CDR3aa: CASGVGGSHQETQYF
CDR3nt: TGTGCCAGCGGCGTCGGGGGGAGCCACCAAGAGACCCAGTACTTC

v_gene: TRBV7-8
d_gene: TRBD1
abundance: NA
j_gene: TRBJ1-2
CDR3aa: CASSLRAGGGYTF
CDR3nt: TGTGCCAGCAGCTTAAGGGCAGGGGGCGGCTACACCTTC

v_gene: TRBV9
d_gene: NA
abundance: NA
j_gene: TRBJ2-1
CDR3aa: CASSVGGSYNEQFF
CDR3nt: TGTGCCAGCAGCGTTGGAGGGTCCTACAATGAGCAGTTCTTC

v_gene: TRBV2
d_gene: TRBD2
abundance: NA
j_gene: TRBJ2-5
CDR3aa: CASSSGTSLETQYF
CDR3nt: TGTGCCAGCAGCTCCGGGACTAGCCTTGAGACCCAGTACTTC

v_gene: TRBV9
d_gene: TRBD1
abundance: once
j_gene: TRBJ1-1
CDR3aa: CASSPVTGGITEAFF
CDR3nt: TGTGCCAGCAGCCCAGTGACAGGGGGCATCACTGAAGCTTTCTTT

v_gene: TRBV14
d_gene: TRBD2
abundance: NA
j_gene: TRBJ2-2
CDR3aa: CASSPMGLSGGQNTGELFF
CDR3nt: TGTGCCAGCAGCCCGATGGGGCTCAGCGGGGGCCAGAACACCGGGGAGCTGTTTTTT

v_gene: TRBV9
d_gene: NA
abundance: few
j_gene: TRBJ2-4
CDR3aa: CASSVDTLAKNIQYF
CDR3nt: TGTGCCAGCAGCGTAGACACCTTAGCCAAAAACATTCAGTACTTC

v_gene: TRBV5-4
d_gene: NA
abundance: NA
j_gene: TRBJ1-2
CDR3aa: CASSVSTGNNYGYTF
CDR3nt: TGTGCCAGCAGCGTATCGACAGGAAATAACTATGGCTACACCTTC

v_gene: TRBV4-3
d_gene: TRBD1
abundance: NA
j_gene: TRBJ1-6
CDR3aa: CASGYRGRGSPLHF
CDR3nt: TGCGCCAGCGGCTACAGGGGGCGAGGTTCACCCCTCCACTTT

v_gene: TRBV29-1
d_gene: NA
abundance: few
j_gene: TRBJ2-3
CDR3aa: CSVNSVGGDTQYF
CDR3nt: TGCAGCGTTAATAGCGTTGGGGGGGATACGCAGTATTTT

v_gene: TRBV6-5
d_gene: NA
abundance: NA
j_gene: TRBJ1-5
CDR3aa: CASSRAFTNQPQHF
CDR3nt: TGTGCCAGCAGTCGAGCATTCACCAATCAGCCCCAGCATTTT

v_gene: TRBV5-4
d_gene: NA
abundance: once
j_gene: TRBJ2-2
CDR3aa: CASSLSWGGRTGELFF
CDR3nt: TGTGCCAGCAGCTTGTCGTGGGGGGGCCGGACCGGGGAGCTGTTTTTT

v_gene: TRBV9
d_gene: NA
abundance: NA
j_gene: TRBJ2-2
CDR3aa: CASSPAGAAGELFF
CDR3nt: TGTGCCAGCAGCCCCGCGGGGGCAGCCGGGGAGCTGTTTTTT

v_gene: TRBV29-1
d_gene: NA
abundance: NA
j_gene: TRBJ2-3
CDR3aa: CSVPGADTQYF
CDR3nt: TGCAGCGTCCCCGGGGCCGATACGCAGTATTTT